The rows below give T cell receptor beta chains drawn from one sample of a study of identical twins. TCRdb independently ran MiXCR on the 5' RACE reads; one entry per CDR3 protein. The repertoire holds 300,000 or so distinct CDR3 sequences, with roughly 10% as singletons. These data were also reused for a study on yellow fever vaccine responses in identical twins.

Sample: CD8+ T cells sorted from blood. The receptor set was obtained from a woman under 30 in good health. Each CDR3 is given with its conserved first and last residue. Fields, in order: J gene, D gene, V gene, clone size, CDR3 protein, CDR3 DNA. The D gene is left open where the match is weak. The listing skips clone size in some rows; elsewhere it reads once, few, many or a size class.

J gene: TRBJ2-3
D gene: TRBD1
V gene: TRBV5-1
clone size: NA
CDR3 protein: CASDTDRVFGHPSTDTQYF
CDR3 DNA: TGCGCCAGCGACACGGACAGGGTTTTTGGTCACCCTAGCACAGATACGCAGTATTTT

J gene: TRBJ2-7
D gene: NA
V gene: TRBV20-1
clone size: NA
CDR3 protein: CSARAPYEQYF
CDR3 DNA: TGCAGTGCTAGAGCCCCCTACGAGCAGTACTTC

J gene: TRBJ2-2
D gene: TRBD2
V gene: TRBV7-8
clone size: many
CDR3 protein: CASSSKRSSGRVDTGELFF
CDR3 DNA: TGTGCCAGCAGCTCTAAGCGGAGTAGCGGGAGGGTTGACACCGGGGAGCTGTTTTTT

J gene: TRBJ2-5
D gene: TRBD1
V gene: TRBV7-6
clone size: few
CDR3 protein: CASSLGLTGGLGETQYF
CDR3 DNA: TGTGCCAGCAGCTTAGGCCTGACAGGGGGTTTAGGGGAGACCCAGTACTTC

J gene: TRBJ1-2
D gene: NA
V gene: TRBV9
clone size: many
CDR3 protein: CASDGQILSNYGYTF
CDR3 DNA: TGTGCCAGCGATGGACAGATTCTTTCTAACTATGGCTACACCTTC

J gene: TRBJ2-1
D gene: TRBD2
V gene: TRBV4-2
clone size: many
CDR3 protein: CASSQDPPSGTDEQFF
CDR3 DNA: TGTGCCAGCAGCCAAGACCCCCCTAGCGGGACCGATGAGCAGTTCTTC

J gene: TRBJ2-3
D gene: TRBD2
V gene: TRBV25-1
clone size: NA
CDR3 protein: CASSDLGTSVADTQYF
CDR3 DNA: TGTGCCAGCAGTGATCTTGGGACTAGCGTCGCAGATACGCAGTATTTT

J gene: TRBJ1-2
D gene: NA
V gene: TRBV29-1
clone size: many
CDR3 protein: CSVDGGYGYTF
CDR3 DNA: TGCAGCGTTGATGGGGGCTATGGCTACACCTTC

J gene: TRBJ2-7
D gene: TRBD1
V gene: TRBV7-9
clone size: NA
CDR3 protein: CASSPPGQTYEQYF
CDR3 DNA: TGTGCCAGCAGCCCCCCGGGACAGACCTACGAGCAGTACTTC

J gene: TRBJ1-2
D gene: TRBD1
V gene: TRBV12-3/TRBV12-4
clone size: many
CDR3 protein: CASSPTGEGYTF
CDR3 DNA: TGTGCCAGCAGTCCGACAGGGGAAGGCTACACCTTC

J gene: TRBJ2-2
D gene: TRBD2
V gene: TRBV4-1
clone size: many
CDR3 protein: CASSHNIGSGGWNTGELFF
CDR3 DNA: TGCGCCAGCAGCCATAATATAGGGTCGGGGGGTTGGAACACCGGGGAGCTGTTTTTT

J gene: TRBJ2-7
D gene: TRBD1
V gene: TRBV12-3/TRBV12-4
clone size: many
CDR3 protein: CASSLKGGLGEQYF
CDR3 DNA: TGTGCCAGCAGTTTAAAAGGGGGCTTGGGCGAGCAGTACTTC

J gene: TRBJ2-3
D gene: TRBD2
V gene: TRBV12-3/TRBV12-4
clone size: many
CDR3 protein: CASSSPSGSGVGDTQYF
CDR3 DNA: TGTGCCAGCAGTTCCCCTAGTGGTAGCGGGGTGGGGGATACGCAGTATTTT

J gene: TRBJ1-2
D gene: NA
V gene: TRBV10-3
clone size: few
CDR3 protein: CAISEMDGYTF
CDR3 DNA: TGTGCCATCAGTGAGATGGATGGCTACACCTTC

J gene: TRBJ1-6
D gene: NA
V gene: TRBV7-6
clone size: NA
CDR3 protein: CASSRDGAGESPLHF
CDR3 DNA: TGTGCCAGCAGCCGAGATGGGGCCGGGGAATCACCCCTCCACTTT

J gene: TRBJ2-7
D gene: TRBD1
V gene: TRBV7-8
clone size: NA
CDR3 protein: CASSSSGQLAYEQYF
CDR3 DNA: TGTGCCAGCAGCTCGTCGGGACAGCTAGCCTACGAGCAGTACTTC

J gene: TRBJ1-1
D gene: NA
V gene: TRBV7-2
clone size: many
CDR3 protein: CASSLKGAVNTEAFF
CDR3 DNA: TGTGCCAGCAGCTTAAAAGGCGCTGTGAACACTGAAGCTTTCTTT

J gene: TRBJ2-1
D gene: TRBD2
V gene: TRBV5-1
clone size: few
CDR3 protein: CASSSGLVRSSNEQFF
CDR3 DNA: TGCGCCAGCAGCTCGGGACTAGTGAGGTCGTCCAATGAGCAGTTCTTC

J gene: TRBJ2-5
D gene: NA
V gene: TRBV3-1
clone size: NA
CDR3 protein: CASSQDVQVMAQYF
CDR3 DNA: TGTGCCAGCAGCCAAGATGTGCAGGTCATGGCCCAGTACTTC

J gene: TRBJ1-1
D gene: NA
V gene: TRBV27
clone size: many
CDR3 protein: CASSLAHRTEAFF
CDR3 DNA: TGTGCCAGCAGTTTAGCCCATCGAACTGAAGCTTTCTTT

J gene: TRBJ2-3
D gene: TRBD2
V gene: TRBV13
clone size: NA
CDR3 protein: CASSLPAGGPTDTQYF
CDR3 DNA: TGTGCCAGCAGCTTACCAGCGGGGGGGCCTACAGATACGCAGTATTTT

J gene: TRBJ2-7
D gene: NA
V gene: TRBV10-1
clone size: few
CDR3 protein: CASSDGREQYF
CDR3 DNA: TGCGCCAGCAGTGACGGCAGAGAGCAGTACTTC

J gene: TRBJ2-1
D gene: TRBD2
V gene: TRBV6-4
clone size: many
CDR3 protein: CASSDSGLAGGYNEQFF
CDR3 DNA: TGTGCCAGCAGTGACTCGGGACTAGCGGGGGGTTACAATGAGCAGTTCTTC

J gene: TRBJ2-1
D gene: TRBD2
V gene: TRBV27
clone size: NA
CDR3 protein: CASSSQGASGRGDEQFF
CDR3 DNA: TGTGCCAGCAGTTCCCAGGGGGCTAGCGGGAGAGGTGATGAGCAGTTCTTC

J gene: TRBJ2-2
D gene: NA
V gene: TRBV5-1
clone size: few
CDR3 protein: CATPAVGQTNTGELFF
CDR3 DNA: TGCGCCACCCCGGCTGTAGGACAGACTAACACCGGGGAGCTGTTTTTT

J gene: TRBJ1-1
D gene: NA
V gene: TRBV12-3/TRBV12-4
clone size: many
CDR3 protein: CASSLAMWDTEAFF
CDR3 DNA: TGTGCCAGCAGTTTAGCTATGTGGGACACTGAAGCTTTCTTT

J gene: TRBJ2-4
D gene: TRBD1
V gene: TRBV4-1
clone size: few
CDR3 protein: CASSQGTGEEHNSPQRKYF
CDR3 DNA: TGCGCCAGCAGCCAGGGGACAGGCGAAGAACATAACAGCCCCCAACGAAAATACTTC

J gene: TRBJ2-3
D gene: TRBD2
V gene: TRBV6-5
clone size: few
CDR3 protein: CASSYSAGPTDTQYF
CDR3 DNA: TGTGCCAGCAGTTACTCAGCGGGGCCCACAGATACGCAGTATTTT

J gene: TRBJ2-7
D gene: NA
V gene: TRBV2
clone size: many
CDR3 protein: CASSPGPSYEQYF
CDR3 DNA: TGTGCCAGCAGTCCGGGGCCCTCCTACGAGCAGTACTTC

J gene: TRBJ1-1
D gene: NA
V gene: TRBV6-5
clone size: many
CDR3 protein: CASSYKGKNTEAFF
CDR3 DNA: TGTGCCAGCAGTTACAAGGGAAAGAACACTGAAGCTTTCTTT

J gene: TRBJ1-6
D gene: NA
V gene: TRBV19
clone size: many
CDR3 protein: CASSPGLGDNSPLHF
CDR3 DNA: TGTGCCAGTAGTCCCGGACTGGGAGATAATTCACCCCTCCACTTT

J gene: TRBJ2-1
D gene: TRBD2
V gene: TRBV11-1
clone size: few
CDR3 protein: CASSQPTTSGPKGNEQFF
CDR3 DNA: TGTGCCAGCAGCCAACCCACCACTAGCGGCCCAAAGGGCAATGAGCAGTTCTTC

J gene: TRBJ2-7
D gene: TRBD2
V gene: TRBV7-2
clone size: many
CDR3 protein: CASSPLAAGTSSYEQYF
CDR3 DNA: TGTGCCAGCAGCCCGTTAGCCGCCGGGACTAGCTCCTACGAGCAGTACTTC

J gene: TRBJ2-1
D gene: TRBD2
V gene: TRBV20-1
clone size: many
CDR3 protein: CSARPMLAGVRNEQFF
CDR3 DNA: TGCAGTGCTAGACCTATGCTAGCGGGAGTGCGCAATGAGCAGTTCTTC

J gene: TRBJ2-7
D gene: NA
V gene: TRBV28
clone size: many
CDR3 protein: CASTLGGEQYF
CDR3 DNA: TGTGCCAGCACCCTCGGGGGCGAGCAGTACTTC

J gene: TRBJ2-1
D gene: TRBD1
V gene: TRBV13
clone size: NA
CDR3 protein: CASSGRGWSYNEQFF
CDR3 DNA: TGTGCCAGCAGCGGCAGGGGGTGGTCCTACAATGAGCAGTTCTTC

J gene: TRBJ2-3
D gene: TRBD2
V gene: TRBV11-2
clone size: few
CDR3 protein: CASSSEGTSGGTTDTQYF
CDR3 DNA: TGTGCCAGCAGCTCCGAAGGGACTAGCGGGGGGACCACAGATACGCAGTATTTT

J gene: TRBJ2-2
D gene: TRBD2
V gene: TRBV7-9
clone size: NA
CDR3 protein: CASRQPLGLEATGELFF
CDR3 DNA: TGTGCCAGCAGACAACCATTGGGACTAGAGGCCACCGGGGAGCTGTTTTTT

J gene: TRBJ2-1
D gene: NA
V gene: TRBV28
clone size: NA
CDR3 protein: CASRPLVLHEQFF
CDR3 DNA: TGTGCCAGCAGGCCCCTGGTTCTCCATGAGCAGTTCTTC

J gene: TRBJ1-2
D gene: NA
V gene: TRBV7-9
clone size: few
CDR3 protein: CASSSNLNYGYTF
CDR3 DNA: TGTGCCAGCAGCTCCAATCTTAACTATGGCTACACCTTC

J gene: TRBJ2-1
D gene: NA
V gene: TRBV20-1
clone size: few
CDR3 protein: CSARRISSYNEQFF
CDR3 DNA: TGCAGTGCCAGAAGAATTAGCTCCTACAATGAGCAGTTCTTC

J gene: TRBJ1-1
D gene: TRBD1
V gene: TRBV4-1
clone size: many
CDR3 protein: CASSQHTTGLDEAFF
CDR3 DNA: TGCGCCAGCAGCCAACATACGACAGGGTTGGATGAAGCTTTCTTT

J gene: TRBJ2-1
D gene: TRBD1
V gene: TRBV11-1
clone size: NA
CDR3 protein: CASSPMDRYNEQFF
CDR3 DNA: TGTGCCAGCAGCCCGATGGACAGGTACAATGAGCAGTTCTTC

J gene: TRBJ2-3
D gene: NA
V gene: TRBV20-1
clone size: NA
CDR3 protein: CCARDLREHSTDTQYF
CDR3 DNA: TGCTGTGCTAGAGATCTTCGGGAACACAGCACAGATACGCAGTATTTT

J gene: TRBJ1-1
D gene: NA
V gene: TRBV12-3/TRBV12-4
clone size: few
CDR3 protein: CASSFTDWNRGGNTEAFF
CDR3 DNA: TGTGCCAGCAGTTTTACCGACTGGAACCGAGGAGGGAACACTGAAGCTTTCTTT

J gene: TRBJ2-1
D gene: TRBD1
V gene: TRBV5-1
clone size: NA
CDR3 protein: CASSTDRGNEQFF
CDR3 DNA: TGCGCCAGCAGCACCGACAGGGGCAATGAGCAGTTCTTC

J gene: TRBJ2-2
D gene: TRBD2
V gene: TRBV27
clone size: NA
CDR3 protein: CASSSGGYTGELFF
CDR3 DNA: TGTGCCAGCAGCTCGGGGGGGTACACCGGGGAGCTGTTTTTT

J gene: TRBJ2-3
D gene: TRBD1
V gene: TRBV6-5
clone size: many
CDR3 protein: CASSYSRTGGTDTQYF
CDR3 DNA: TGTGCCAGCAGTTATTCTAGGACAGGGGGCACAGATACGCAGTATTTT

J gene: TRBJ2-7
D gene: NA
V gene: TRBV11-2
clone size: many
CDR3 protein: CASSIAGSLYF
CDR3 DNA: TGTGCCAGCAGCATAGCCGGGTCCCTGTACTTC

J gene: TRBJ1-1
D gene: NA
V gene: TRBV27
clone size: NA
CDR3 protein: CASPVAEAFF
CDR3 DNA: TGTGCCAGCCCGGTTGCTGAAGCTTTCTTT

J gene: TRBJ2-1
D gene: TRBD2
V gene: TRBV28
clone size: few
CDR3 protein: CASSLRPGLAFDNEQFF
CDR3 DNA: TGTGCCAGCAGTTTACGCCCGGGACTAGCCTTTGACAATGAGCAGTTCTTC

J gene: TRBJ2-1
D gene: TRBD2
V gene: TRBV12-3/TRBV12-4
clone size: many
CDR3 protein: CASSAGLANEQFF
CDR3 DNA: TGTGCCAGCAGTGCCGGACTAGCGAATGAGCAGTTCTTC